Listed here is a single T cell receptor (beta chain). The target antigen is unknown. This entry comes from a study of T cell responses to AZD1222 COVID-19 vaccine. Findings and caveats of the study: Every sample of the repertoires postdated the peak T cell response.

Profiled with immunoSEQ multiplex PCR; TCRdb holds only in-frame clones, not every one. The sample contains 100,000 to 150,000 clones, approximately 85% of which appear only once. With 1 base clipped from V and 7 bases from J, the junction kept 4 bases outside the gene matches. Germline V gene sequence: CDR1 MDHEN, CDR2 SYDVKM. The CDR3 runs 15 residues. The TCR sequence derives from an adult who received the AZD1222 COVID-19 vaccine. This rearrangement joins TRBV28 to TRBJ1-4; 9 nucleotides align to TRBD1. The sample consisted of peripheral blood, taken 28 days after the second AZD1222 dose. As DNA, the CDR3 is TGTGCCAGCAGTTTATCGACAGGGGGTAGTGAAAAACTGTTTTTT. This encodes CASSLSTGGSEKLFF.